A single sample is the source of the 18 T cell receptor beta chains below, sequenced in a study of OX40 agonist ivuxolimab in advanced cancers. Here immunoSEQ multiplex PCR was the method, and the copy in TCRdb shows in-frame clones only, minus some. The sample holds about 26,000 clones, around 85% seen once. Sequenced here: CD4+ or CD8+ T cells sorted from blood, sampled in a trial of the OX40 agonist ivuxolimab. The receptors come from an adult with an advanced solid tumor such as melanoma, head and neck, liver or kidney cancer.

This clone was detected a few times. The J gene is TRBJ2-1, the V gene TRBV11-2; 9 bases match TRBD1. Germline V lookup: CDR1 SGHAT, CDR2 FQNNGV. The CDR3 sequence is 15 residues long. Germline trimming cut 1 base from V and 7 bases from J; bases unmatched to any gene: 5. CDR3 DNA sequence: TGTGCCAGCAGCTTAGGACCGACAGGGGGGAATGAGCAGTTCTTC. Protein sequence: CASSLGPTGGNEQFF.

The CDR3 sequence is CASSQDGGAIDEQFF. CDR3 in DNA: TGTGCCAGCAGCCAAGACGGGGGGGCAATTGATGAGCAGTTCTTC. This chain uses TRBV6-5 with TRBJ2-1; 8 bases align to TRBD2. This CDR3 is 15 amino acids long. Germline V gives CDR1 MNHEY, CDR2 SVGAGI. Losses at the gene ends were 6 bases for V and 8 bases for J; bases not matched to a gene: 12.

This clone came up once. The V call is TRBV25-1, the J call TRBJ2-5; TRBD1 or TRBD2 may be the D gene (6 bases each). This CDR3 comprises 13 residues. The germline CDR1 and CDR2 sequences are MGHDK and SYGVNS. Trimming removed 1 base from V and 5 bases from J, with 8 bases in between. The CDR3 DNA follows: TGTGCCAGCAGTGAATTCGGGGGCGAGACCCAGTACTTC. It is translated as CASSEFGGETQYF.

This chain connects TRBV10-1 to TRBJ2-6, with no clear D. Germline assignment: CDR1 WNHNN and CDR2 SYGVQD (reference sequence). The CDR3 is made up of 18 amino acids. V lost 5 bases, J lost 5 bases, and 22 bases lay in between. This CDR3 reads CASSHNTIAQSRANVLTF. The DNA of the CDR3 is TGCGCCAGCAGTCATAACACGATCGCACAAAGTCGGGCCAACGTCCTGACTTTC.

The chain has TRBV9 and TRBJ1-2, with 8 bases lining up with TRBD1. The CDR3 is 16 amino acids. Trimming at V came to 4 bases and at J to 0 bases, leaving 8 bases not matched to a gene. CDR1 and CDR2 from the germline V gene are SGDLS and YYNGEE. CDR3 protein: CASSTYDRGANYGYTF. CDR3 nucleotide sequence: TGTGCCAGCAGCACCTACGACAGGGGCGCTAACTATGGCTACACCTTC.

CDR3 DNA: TGCGCCAGCAGCCAACAAGGACTAGCGGGATTCTACAATGAGCAGTTCTTC. The encoded protein is CASSQQGLAGFYNEQFF. The chain recombines TRBV4-1 with TRBJ2-1, with TRBD2 identical over 12 bases. J gave up 3 bases and V 2 bases, and 5 bases lay outside the gene matches. Germline CDR1 is MGHRA and CDR2 is YSYEKL. The CDR3 totals 17 residues.

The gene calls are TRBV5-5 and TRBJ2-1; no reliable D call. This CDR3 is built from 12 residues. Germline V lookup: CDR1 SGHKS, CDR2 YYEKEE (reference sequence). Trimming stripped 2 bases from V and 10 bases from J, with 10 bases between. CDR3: CASSLWTVEQFF. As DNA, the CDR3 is TGTGCCAGCAGCTTATGGACGGTCGAGCAGTTCTTC.

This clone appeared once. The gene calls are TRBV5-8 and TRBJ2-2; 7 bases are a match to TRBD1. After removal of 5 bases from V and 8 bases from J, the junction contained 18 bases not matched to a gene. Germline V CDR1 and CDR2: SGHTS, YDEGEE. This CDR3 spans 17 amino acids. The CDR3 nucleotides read TGTGCCAGCAGTCCAGAGGGGCTCGACAGGGCTTCTGGGGAGCTGTTTTTT. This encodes CASSPEGLDRASGELFF.

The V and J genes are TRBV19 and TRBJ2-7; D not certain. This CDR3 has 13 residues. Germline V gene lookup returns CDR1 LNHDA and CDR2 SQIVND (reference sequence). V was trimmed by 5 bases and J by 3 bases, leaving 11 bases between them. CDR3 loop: CASSPTVNYEQYF. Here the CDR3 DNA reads TGTGCCAGTAGTCCGACGGTCAACTACGAGCAGTACTTC. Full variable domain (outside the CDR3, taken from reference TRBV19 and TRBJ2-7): DGGITQSPKYLFRKEGQNVTLSCEQNLNHDAMYWYRQDPGQGLRLIYYSQIVNDFQKGDIAEGYSVSREKKESFPLTVTSAQKNPTAFYLCASSPTVNYEQYFGPGTRLTVT.

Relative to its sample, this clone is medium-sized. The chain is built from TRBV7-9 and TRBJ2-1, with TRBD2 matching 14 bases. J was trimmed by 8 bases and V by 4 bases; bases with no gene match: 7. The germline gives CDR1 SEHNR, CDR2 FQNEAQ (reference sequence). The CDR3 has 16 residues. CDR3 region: CASSSQGLAGVYEQFF. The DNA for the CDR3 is TGTGCCAGCAGCTCCCAGGGACTAGCGGGAGTCTATGAGCAGTTCTTC.

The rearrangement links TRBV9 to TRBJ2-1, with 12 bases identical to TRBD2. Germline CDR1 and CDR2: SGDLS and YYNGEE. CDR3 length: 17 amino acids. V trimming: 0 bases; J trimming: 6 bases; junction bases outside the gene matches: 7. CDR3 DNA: TGTGCCAGCAGCGTAGAGCCCCTAGCGGGGGGGCCCAATGAGCAGTTCTTC. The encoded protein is CASSVEPLAGGPNEQFF.

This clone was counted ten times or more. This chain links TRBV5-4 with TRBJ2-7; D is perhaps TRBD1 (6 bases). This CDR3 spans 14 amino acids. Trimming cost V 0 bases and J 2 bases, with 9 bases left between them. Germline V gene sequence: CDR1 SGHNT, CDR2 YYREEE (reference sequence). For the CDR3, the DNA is TGTGCCAGCAGCTTGGGTGGGACAACCTACGAGCAGTACTTC. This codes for CASSLGGTTYEQYF. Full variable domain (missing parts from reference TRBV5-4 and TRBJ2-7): ETGVTQSPTHLIKTRGQQVTLRCSSQSGHNTVSWYQQALGQGPQFIFQYYREEENGRGNFPPRFSGLQFPNYSSELNVNALELDDSALYLCASSLGGTTYEQYFGPGTRLTVT.

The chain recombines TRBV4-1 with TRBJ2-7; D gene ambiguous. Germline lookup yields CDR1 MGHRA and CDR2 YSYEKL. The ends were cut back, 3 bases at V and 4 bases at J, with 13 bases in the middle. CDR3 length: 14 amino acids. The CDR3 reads CASSQDLGEYEQYF. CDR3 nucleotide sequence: TGCGCCAGCAGCCAGGACCTGGGCGAGTACGAGCAGTACTTC.

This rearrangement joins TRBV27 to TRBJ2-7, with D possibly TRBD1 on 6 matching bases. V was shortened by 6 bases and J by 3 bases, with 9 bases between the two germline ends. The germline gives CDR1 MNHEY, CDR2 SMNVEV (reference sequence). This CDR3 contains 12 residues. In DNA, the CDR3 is TGTGCCAGCAGGGACAGAATCTACGAGCAGTACTTC. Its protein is CASRDRIYEQYF.

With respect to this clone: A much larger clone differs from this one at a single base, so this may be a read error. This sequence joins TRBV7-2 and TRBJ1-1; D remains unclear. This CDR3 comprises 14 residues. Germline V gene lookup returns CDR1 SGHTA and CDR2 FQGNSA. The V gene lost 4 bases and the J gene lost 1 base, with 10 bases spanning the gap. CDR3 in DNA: TGTGCCAGCAGCTCTGGGGAGACGAACACTGAAGCTTTCTTT. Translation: CASSSGETNTEAFF.

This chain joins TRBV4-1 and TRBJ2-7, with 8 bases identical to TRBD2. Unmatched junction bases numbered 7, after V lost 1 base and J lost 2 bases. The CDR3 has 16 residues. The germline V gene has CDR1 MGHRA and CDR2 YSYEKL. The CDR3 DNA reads TGCGCCAGCAGCCAAGTAGGAATTAGCGGGACCTACGAGCAGTACTTC. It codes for CASSQVGISGTYEQYF.

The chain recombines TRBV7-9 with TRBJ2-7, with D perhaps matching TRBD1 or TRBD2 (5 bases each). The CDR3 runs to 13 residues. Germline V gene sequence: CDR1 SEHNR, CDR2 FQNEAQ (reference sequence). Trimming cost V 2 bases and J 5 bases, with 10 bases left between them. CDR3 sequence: CASSLMGTDEQYF. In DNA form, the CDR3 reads TGTGCCAGCAGCTTAATGGGGACGGACGAGCAGTACTTC.

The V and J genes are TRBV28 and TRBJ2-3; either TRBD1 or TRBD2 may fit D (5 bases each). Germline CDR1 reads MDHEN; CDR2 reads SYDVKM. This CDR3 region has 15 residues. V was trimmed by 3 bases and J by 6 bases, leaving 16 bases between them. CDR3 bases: TGTGCCAGCAGTTTCCGGGGACCCCTGGCGGATACGCAGTATTTT. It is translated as CASSFRGPLADTQYF.